The 20 T cell receptor beta chains below all came from one sample that was sequenced in a study of blood T cell repertoires in COVID-19. Profiled with immunoSEQ multiplex PCR; TCRdb holds only in-frame clones, not every one. Among about 220,000 clones listed, more than 65% were seen once. The sample consisted of peripheral blood. The receptors originated from a man aged 50 or older with active or convalescent COVID-19.

The gene calls are TRBV9 and TRBJ2-7, with D perhaps TRBD1 (6 bases). The CDR3 contains 15 residues. Germline V lookup: CDR1 SGDLS, CDR2 YYNGEE. V shed 0 bases and J shed 1 base, with 11 bases lying between them. The CDR3 DNA sequence: TGTGCCAGCAGCGTAGCCGTGGGACAATCCTACGAGCAGTACTTC. Translating it yields CASSVAVGQSYEQYF.

J is TRBJ1-5 and V is TRBV2; TRBD1 aligns across 8 bases. V was pared by 5 bases and J by 3 bases, with 6 bases of the junction left unmatched. This CDR3 is built from 15 residues. CDR1 and CDR2 from the germline V gene are SNHLY and FYNNEI. The CDR3 DNA follows: TGTGCCAGCAGTCCCCAGGGGGCTAACAATCAGCCCCAGCATTTT. Its translation: CASSPQGANNQPQHF.

The chain carries TRBV18 and TRBJ2-7; TRBD1 aligns across 8 bases. Unmatched junction bases numbered 6, after V lost 3 bases and J lost 2 bases. Germline V gives CDR1 KGHSH, CDR2 LQKENI. This CDR3 comprises 15 residues. CDR3 in amino acids: CASSPQTGATYEQYV. The CDR3 DNA follows: TGTGCCAGCTCACCCCAGACAGGGGCCACCTACGAGCAGTACGTC.

This clone is a singleton in its sample. This chain uses TRBV28 with TRBJ1-1; 7 bases align to TRBD1. The CDR3 contains 16 residues. Germline CDR1 reads MDHEN; CDR2 reads SYDVKM. V shed 4 bases, J shed 5 bases, and the junction held 13 bases outside the gene matches. CDR3 region: CASSSDLQGWSTEAFF. The CDR3 DNA reads TGTGCCAGCAGTTCAGACCTACAGGGGTGGTCGACTGAAGCTTTCTTT.

The chain has TRBV2 and TRBJ2-3; maybe TRBD1 (5 bases). V was shortened by 6 bases and J by 0 bases, with 13 bases between the two germline ends. CDR1 and CDR2 (germline): SNHLY, FYNNEI. The CDR3 consists of 15 residues. CDR3 in amino acids: CASRSGADSTDTQYF. The CDR3 DNA follows: TGTGCCAGCAGATCTGGGGCGGATAGCACAGATACGCAGTATTTT.

This clone appeared a single time. V is TRBV11-3 and J is TRBJ2-2, with 9 bases fitting TRBD1. CDR1 is SGHNT, CDR2 YENEEA, per germline. The junction had 4 bases not matched to a gene; V was cut back by 1 base and J by 4 bases. CDR3 length: 16 amino acids. The CDR3 loop reads CASSLADRGSTGELFF. CDR3 in DNA: TGTGCCAGCAGCTTAGCCGACAGGGGGAGCACCGGGGAGCTGTTTTTT.

This chain joins TRBV15 and TRBJ1-1, with D maybe TRBD1 (5 bases). V lost 3 bases, J lost 8 bases, and 16 bases lay in between. Germline values: CDR1 LNHNV, CDR2 YYDKDF (reference sequence). The CDR3 contains 14 residues. The DNA for the CDR3 is TGTGCCACCAGCAGCCACGGGGGTGGCAGGGAAGCTTTCTTT. Encoded protein: CATSSHGGGREAFF.

The chain links TRBV15 to TRBJ2-3; D is perhaps TRBD1 (6 bases). Per germline, CDR1 LNHNV and CDR2 YYDKDF (reference sequence). This CDR3 region has 14 residues. V was trimmed by 4 bases and J by 1 base, leaving 9 bases between them. CDR3 in amino acids: CATSIRQGTDTQYF. CDR3 bases: TGTGCCACCAGCATCCGACAGGGCACAGATACGCAGTATTTT.

The chain has TRBV5-1 and TRBJ1-2; D not certain. The CDR3 is 15 amino acids. The germline gives CDR1 SGHRS, CDR2 YFSETQ. Trimming stripped 5 bases from V and 4 bases from J, with 18 bases between. Written as DNA, the CDR3 is TGCGCCAGCAGGGCGAGGGTGGCCGGGGTCTATGGCTACACCTTC. Translation: CASRARVAGVYGYTF.

The V gene is TRBV7-8, the J gene TRBJ2-5; TRBD1 agrees at 8 bases. The V gene end was trimmed by 1 base and the J gene end by 4 bases; junction bases not matched to a gene: 11. CDR3 length: 17 amino acids. Germline loops: CDR1 SGHVS, CDR2 FQNEAQ. The CDR3 spells CASSLGRQGTVGETQYF. The CDR3 nucleotides are TGTGCCAGCAGCTTAGGGAGACAGGGGACGGTCGGAGAGACCCAGTACTTC.

This clone was seen many times. The chain links TRBV3-1 (or the pseudogene TRBV3-2) to TRBJ1-6; 10 bases agree with TRBD1. From germline, CDR1 is LGHDT and CDR2 YNNKEL (reference sequence). V trimming: 2 bases; J trimming: 8 bases; junction bases outside the gene matches: 6. The CDR3 is 16 amino acids. CDR3 in amino acids: CASSQYTGTGDSPLHF. CDR3 bases: TGTGCCAGCAGCCAATATACCGGGACAGGGGATTCACCCCTCCACTTT.

The V gene is TRBV6-5, the J gene TRBJ1-6; unclear D gene. CDR1 MNHEY and CDR2 SVGAGI come from the germline V gene. Between the trimmed V and J ends, which lost 1 base and 8 bases, there was a span of 9 bases. The CDR3 loop spans 14 amino acids. CDR3 in amino acids: CASSYFSLDSPLHF. In nucleotides, the CDR3 is TGTGCCAGCAGTTACTTCAGTCTAGATTCACCCCTCCACTTT.

This sequence joins TRBV5-1 and TRBJ1-4; D possibly corresponds to TRBD1 (5 bases). Germline V CDR1 and CDR2: SGHRS, YFSETQ. This CDR3 has 15 residues. The V gene lost 0 bases and the J gene lost 7 bases, with 13 bases spanning the gap. This CDR3 reads CASSLEGQETEKLFF. In DNA form, the CDR3 reads TGCGCCAGCAGCTTGGAGGGGCAGGAGACTGAAAAACTGTTTTTT. Filled out from reference TRBV5-1 and TRBJ1-4, the complete variable domain reads KAGVTQTPRYLIKTRGQQVTLSCSPISGHRSVSWYQQTPGQGLQFLFEYFSETQRNKGNFPGRFSGRQFSNSRSEMNVSTLELGDSALYLCASSLEGQETEKLFFGSGTQLSVL.

This rearrangement joins TRBV29-1 to TRBJ2-3; 10 nucleotides align to TRBD2. Germline CDR1 SQVTM, CDR2 ANQGSEA. Trimming removed 2 bases from V and 5 bases from J; junction bases left unmatched: 10. CDR3 length equals 16 residues. The CDR3 region is CSVELWLAGVLDTQYF. DNA for the CDR3: TGCAGCGTTGAACTTTGGCTAGCGGGAGTGTTAGATACGCAGTATTTT.

In its sample, this clone was seen once. The chain recombines TRBV4-3 with TRBJ1-2; 8 bases agree with TRBD1. The germline gives CDR1 LGHNA, CDR2 YSLEER. J was trimmed by 4 bases and V by 1 base; bases with no gene match: 5. The CDR3 sequence is 15 residues long. The CDR3 here is CASSQAHQGAYGYTF. The CDR3 nucleotides read TGCGCCAGCAGCCAAGCCCATCAGGGGGCCTATGGCTACACCTTC.

CDR3 loop: CASSYSRGLNEQFF. The CDR3 DNA follows: TGTGCCAGCAGTTACTCGAGGGGGCTCAATGAGCAGTTCTTC. The rearrangement uses TRBV6-2 or TRBV6-3 and TRBJ2-1; TRBD1 matches at 7 bases. Germline V gene data show CDR1 as MNHEY and CDR2 as SVGEGT. This CDR3 has 14 residues. Trimming took 0 bases from V and 6 from J; bases not matched to a gene: 2.

This clone was detected only once. The chain uses TRBV7-9 and TRBJ2-1, with a tentative D call TRBD1 (5 bases). The V end was cut by 4 bases, the J end by 3 bases, with 13 bases between. In germline, CDR1 is SEHNR, CDR2 FQNEAQ (reference sequence). The CDR3 is 15 amino acids. For the CDR3, the DNA is TGTGCCAGCAGCTCCCTTGACAGTAACTACAATGAGCAGTTCTTC. Encoded protein: CASSSLDSNYNEQFF.

CDR3 in DNA: TGTGCCAGCAGCCGAGAATCAGCGACCTCCTACGAGCAGTACTTC. This sequence encodes CASSRESATSYEQYF. V and J are TRBV3-1 (or the pseudogene TRBV3-2) and TRBJ2-7; unclear D gene. With 4 bases removed from V and 0 bases from J, the gap between germline ends came to 13 bases. CDR1 is LGHDT and CDR2 is YNNKEL in the germline V gene (reference sequence). The CDR3 loop spans 15 amino acids.

In this sample, this clone turned up once. The rearrangement links TRBV27 to TRBJ1-4; 9 nucleotides align to TRBD1. CDR3 length: 15 amino acids. Trimming at V came to 5 bases and at J to 8 bases, leaving 9 bases not matched to a gene. From germline, CDR1 is MNHEY and CDR2 SMNVEV (reference sequence). The chain's CDR3 is CASSPRTGAAEKLFF. The DNA of the CDR3 is TGTGCCAGCAGTCCCCGGACAGGGGCGGCCGAAAAACTGTTTTTT.

This clone appeared once. This specimen includes other DNA sequences encoding the same CDR3. This chain connects TRBV14 to TRBJ1-2; D remains ambiguous. V shed 1 base and J shed 1 base, with 4 bases lying between them. CDR3 length equals 13 residues. Germline V gene data show CDR1 as SGHDN and CDR2 as FVKESK. CDR3 region: CASSQGLNYGYTF. CDR3 nucleotides: TGTGCCAGCAGCCAAGGGCTTAACTATGGCTACACCTTC. Full variable domain (remainder filled in from reference TRBV14 and TRBJ1-2): EAGVTQFPSHSVIEKGQTVTLRCDPISGHDNLYWYRRVMGKEIKFLLHFVKESKQDESGMPNNRFLAERTGGTYSTLKVQPAELEDSGVYFCASSQGLNYGYTFGSGTRLTVV.